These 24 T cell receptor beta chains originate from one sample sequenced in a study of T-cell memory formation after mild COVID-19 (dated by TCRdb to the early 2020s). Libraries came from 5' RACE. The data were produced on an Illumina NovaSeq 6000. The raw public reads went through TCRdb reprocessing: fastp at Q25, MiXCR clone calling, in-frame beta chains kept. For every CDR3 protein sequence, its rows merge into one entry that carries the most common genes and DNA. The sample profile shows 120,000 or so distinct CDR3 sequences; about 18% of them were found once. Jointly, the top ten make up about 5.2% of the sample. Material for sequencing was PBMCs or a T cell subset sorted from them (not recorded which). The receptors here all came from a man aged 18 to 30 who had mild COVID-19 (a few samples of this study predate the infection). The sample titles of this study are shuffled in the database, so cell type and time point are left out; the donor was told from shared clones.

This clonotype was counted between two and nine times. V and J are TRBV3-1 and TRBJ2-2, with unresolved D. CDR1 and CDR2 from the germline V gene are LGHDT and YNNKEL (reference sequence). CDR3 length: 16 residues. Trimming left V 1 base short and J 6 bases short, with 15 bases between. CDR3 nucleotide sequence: TGTGCCAGCAGCCAAGTAGGGTGGAGTCTCTCCGGGGAGCTGTTTTTT. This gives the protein CASSQVGWSLSGELFF.

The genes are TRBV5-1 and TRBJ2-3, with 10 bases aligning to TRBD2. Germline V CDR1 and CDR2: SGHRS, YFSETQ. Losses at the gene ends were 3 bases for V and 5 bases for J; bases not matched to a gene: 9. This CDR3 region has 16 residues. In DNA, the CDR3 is TGCGCCAGCAGCTCTCGAGCGGGGGGGAGTCTAGATACGCAGTATTTT. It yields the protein CASSSRAGGSLDTQYF.

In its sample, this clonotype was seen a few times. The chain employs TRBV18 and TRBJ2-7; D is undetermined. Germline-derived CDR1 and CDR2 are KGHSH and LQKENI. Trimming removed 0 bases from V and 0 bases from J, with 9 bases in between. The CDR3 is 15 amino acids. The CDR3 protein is CASSPPVESSYEQYV. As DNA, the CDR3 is TGTGCCAGCTCACCACCCGTGGAATCCTCCTACGAGCAGTACGTC.

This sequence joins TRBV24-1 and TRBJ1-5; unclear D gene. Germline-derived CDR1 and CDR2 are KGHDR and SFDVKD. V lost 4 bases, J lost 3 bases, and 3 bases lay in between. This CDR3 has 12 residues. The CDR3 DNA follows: TGTGCCACCAGTGACAACAATCAGCCCCAGCATTTT. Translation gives CATSDNNQPQHF.

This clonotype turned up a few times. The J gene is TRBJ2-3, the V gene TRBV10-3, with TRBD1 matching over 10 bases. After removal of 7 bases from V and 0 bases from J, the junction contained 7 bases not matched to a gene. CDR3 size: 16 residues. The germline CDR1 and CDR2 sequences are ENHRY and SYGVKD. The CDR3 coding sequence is TGTGCCATCAAAGGACAGGGGGGCCCTAGCACAGATACGCAGTATTTT. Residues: CAIKGQGGPSTDTQYF.

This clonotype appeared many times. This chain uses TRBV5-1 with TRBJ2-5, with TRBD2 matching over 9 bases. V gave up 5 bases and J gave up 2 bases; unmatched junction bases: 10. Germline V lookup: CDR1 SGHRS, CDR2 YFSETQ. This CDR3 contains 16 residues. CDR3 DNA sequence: TGCGCCAGCAGACCCCAGACTAGCGGAACACAAGAGACCCAGTACTTC. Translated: CASRPQTSGTQETQYF.

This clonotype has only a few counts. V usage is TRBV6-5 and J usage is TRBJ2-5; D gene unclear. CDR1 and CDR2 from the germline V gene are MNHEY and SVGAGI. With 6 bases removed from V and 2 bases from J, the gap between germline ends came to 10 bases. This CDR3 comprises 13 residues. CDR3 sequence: CASRLTVQETQYF. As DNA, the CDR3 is TGTGCCAGCAGGCTGACTGTTCAAGAGACCCAGTACTTC.

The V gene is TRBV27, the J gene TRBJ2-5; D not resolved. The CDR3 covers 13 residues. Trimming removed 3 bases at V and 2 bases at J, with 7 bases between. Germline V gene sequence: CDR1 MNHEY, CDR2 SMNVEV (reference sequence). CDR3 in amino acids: CASSFQMQETQYF. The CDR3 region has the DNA TGTGCCAGCAGTTTTCAGATGCAAGAGACCCAGTACTTC.

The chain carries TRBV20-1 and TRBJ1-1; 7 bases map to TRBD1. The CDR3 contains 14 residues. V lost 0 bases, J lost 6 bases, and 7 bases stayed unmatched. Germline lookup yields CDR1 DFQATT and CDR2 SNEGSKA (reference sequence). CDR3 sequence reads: CSARDVRGVSEAFF. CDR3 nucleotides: TGCAGTGCTAGAGATGTCAGGGGGGTTTCTGAAGCTTTCTTT.

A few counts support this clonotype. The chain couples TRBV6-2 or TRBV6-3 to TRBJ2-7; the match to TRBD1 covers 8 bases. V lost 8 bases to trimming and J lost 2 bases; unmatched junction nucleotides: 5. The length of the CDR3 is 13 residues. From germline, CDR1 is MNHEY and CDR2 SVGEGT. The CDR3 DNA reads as TGTGCCAGCGGCCGACAGGGGCCCTACGAGCAGTACTTC. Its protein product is CASGRQGPYEQYF.

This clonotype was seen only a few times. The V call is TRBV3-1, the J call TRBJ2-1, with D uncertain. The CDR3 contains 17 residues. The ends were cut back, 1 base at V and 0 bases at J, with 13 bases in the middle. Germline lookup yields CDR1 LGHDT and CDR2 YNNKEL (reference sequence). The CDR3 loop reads CASSQGLGSSSYNEQFF. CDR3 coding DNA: TGTGCCAGCAGCCAAGGGTTAGGGTCGAGCTCCTACAATGAGCAGTTCTTC.

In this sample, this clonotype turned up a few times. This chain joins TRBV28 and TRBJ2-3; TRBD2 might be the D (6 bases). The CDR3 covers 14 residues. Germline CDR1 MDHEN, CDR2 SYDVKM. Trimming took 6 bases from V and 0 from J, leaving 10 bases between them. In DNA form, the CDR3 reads TGTGCCAGCAGGTCGGGGACTAGCACAGATACGCAGTATTTT. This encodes CASRSGTSTDTQYF.

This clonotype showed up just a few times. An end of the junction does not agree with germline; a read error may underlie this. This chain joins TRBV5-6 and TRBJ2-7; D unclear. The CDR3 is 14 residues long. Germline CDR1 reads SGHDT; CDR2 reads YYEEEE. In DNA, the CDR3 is TGTGCCAGCAGTTTGGGTCGGTTTAATTACGAGCAGTACTTC. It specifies CASSLGRFNYEQYF.

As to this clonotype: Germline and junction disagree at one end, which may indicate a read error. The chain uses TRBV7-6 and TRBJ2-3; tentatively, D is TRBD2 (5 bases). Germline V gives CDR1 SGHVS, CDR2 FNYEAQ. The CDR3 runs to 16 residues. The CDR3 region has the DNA TGTGCCAGCAGATTAGCGCAGAGCGCTAGCACAGATACGCAGTATTTT. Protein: CASRLAQSASTDTQYF.

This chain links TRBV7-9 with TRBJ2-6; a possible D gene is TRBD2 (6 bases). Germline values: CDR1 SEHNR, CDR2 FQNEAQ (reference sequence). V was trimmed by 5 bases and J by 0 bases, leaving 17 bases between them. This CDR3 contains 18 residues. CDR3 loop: CASSEGGAWGSGANVLTF. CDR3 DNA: TGTGCCAGCAGCGAAGGCGGGGCCTGGGGCTCTGGGGCCAACGTCCTGACTTTC.

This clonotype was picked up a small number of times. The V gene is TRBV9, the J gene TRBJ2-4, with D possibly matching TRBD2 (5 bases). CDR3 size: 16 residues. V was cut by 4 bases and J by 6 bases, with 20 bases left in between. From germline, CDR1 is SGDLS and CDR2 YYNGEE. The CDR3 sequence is CASSQWATEGGNIQYF. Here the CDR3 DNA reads TGTGCCAGCAGCCAGTGGGCCACCGAGGGCGGAAACATTCAGTACTTC.

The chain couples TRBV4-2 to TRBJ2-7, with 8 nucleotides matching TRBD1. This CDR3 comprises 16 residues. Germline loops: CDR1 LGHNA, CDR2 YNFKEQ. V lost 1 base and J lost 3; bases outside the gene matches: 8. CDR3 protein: CASSQVSRGPSYEQYF. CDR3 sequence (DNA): TGTGCCAGCAGCCAAGTTAGCAGGGGGCCCAGCTACGAGCAGTACTTC.

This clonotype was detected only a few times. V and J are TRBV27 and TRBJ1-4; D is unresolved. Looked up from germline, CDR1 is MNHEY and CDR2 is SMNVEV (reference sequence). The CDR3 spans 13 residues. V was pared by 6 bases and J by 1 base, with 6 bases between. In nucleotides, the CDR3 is TGTGCCAGCAGCCCCCGAACTAATGAAAAACTGTTTTTT. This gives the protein CASSPRTNEKLFF.

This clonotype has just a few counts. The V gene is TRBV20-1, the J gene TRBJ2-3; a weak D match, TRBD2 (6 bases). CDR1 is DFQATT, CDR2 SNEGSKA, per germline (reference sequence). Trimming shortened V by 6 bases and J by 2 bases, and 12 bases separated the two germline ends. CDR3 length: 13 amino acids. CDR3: CSAGDSSTDTQYF. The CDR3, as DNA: TGCAGTGCGGGGGACTCCTCCACAGATACGCAGTATTTT.

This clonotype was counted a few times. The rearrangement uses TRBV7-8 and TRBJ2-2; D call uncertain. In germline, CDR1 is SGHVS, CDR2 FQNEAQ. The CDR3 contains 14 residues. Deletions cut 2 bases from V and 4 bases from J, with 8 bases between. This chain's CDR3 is CASSLKRGTGELFF. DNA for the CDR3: TGTGCCAGCAGCTTAAAGCGCGGCACCGGGGAGCTGTTTTTT. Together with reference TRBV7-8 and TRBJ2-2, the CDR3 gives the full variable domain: GAGVSQSPRYKVAKRGQDVALRCDPISGHVSLFWYQQALGQGPEFLTYFQNEAQLDKSGLPSDRFFAERPEGSVSTLKIQRTQQEDSAVYLCASSLKRGTGELFFGEGSRLTVL.

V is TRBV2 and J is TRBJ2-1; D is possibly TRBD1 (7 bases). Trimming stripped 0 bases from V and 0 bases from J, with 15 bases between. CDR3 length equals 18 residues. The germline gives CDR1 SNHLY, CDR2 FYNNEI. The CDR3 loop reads CASSEAEGQRNSYNEQFF. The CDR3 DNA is TGTGCCAGCAGTGAAGCGGAGGGACAGCGAAACTCCTACAATGAGCAGTTCTTC.

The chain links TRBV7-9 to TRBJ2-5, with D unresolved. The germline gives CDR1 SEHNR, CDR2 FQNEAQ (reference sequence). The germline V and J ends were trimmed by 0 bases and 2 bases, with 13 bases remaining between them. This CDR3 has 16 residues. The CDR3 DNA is TGTGCCAGCAGCTTAGCGCACGGATTGGCGCAAGAGACCCAGTACTTC. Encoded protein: CASSLAHGLAQETQYF.

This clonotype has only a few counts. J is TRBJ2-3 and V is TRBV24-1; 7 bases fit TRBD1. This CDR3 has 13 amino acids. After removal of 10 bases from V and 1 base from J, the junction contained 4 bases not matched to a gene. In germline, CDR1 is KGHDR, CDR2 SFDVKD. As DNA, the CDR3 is TGTGCCACGGTAGGACAGGGCACAGATACGCAGTATTTT. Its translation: CATVGQGTDTQYF.

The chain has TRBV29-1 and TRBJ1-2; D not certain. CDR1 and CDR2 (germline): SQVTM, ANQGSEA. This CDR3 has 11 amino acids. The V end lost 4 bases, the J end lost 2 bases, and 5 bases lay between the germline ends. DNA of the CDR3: TGCAGCGTTGGACTGAACTATGGCTACACCTTC. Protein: CSVGLNYGYTF.